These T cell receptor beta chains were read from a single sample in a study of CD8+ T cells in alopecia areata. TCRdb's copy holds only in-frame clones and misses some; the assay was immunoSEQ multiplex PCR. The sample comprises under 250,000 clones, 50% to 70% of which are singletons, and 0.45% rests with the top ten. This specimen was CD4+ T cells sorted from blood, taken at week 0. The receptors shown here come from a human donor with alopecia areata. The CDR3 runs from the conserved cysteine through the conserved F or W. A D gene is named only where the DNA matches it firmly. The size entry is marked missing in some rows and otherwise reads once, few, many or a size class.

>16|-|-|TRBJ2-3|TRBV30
CAWTKRLGGIADTQYF
TGTGCCTGGACCAAAAGGCTCGGCGGCATAGCAGATACGCAGTATTTT
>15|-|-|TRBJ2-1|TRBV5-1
CASSLARNSYNEQFF
TGCGCCAGCAGCTTGGCACGTAACTCCTACAATGAGCAGTTCTTC
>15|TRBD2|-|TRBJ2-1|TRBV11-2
CASSGTSGRYNEQFF
TGTGCCAGCAGCGGGACTAGCGGGCGCTACAATGAGCAGTTCTTC
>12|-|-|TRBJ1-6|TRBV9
CASSDPGSPLHF
TGTGCCAGCAGCGACCCCGGTTCACCCCTCCACTTT
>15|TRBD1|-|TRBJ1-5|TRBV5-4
CASSPGQGDNQPQHF
TGTGCCAGCAGCCCGGGACAGGGGGACAATCAGCCCCAGCATTTT
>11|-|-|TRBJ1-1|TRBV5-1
CASSLGLRAFF
TGCGCCAGCAGCTTGGGACTTCGAGCTTTCTTT
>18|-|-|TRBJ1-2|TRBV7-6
CASSYQSGGTSRMRGYTF
TGTGCCAGCAGCTACCAATCCGGGGGGACGTCCCGGATGAGGGGCTACACCTTC
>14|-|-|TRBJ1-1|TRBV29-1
CSVGAQGQGTEAFF
TGCAGCGTTGGGGCGCAGGGGCAGGGCACTGAAGCTTTCTTT
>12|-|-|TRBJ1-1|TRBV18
CASSRHVSEAFF
TGTGCCAGCTCACGACACGTATCGGAAGCTTTCTTT
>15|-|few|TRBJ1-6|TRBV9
CASSVEGGLNSPLHF
TGTGCCAGCAGCGTAGAGGGCGGCCTAAATTCACCCCTCCACTTT
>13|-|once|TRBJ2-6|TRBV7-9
CASSLVGREVLTF
TGTGCCAGCAGCTTAGTAGGACGGGAGGTCCTGACTTTC
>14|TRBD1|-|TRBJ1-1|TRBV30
CAWNQGASYTEAFF
TGTGCCTGGAACCAGGGGGCATCGTACACTGAAGCTTTCTTT
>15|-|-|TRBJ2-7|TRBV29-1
CSVAHIGGRSYEQYF
TGCAGCGTTGCGCATATTGGGGGTCGGAGTTACGAGCAGTACTTC
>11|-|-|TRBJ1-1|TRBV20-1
CSAPTNTEAFF
TGCAGTGCCCCAACGAACACTGAAGCTTTCTTT
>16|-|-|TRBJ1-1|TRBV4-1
CASSQLLRGTNTEAFF
TGCGCCAGCAGCCAACTTTTAAGGGGTACGAACACTGAAGCTTTCTTT
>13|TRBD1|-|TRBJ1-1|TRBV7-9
CAKAGGDWTEAFF
TGTGCCAAAGCAGGGGGCGATTGGACTGAAGCTTTCTTT
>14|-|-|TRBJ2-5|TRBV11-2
CASSFSGRQETQYF
TGTGCCAGCAGTTTCAGCGGTCGGCAAGAGACCCAGTACTTC
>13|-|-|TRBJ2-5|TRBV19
CASSAGIQETQYF
TGTGCCAGTAGCGCCGGGATCCAAGAGACCCAGTACTTC
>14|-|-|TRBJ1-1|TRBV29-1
CSVDPGRVSTEAFF
TGCAGCGTTGACCCCGGGCGGGTAAGCACTGAAGCTTTCTTT
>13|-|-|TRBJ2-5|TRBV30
CAWSVGRVETQYF
TGTGCCTGGAGTGTAGGCAGGGTTGAGACCCAGTACTTC
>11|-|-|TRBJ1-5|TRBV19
CASSIGQPQHF
TGTGCCAGTAGTATCGGCCAGCCCCAGCATTTT
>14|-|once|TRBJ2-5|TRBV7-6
CASSLGHTQETQYF
TGTGCCAGCAGCTTAGGACACACCCAAGAGACCCAGTACTTC